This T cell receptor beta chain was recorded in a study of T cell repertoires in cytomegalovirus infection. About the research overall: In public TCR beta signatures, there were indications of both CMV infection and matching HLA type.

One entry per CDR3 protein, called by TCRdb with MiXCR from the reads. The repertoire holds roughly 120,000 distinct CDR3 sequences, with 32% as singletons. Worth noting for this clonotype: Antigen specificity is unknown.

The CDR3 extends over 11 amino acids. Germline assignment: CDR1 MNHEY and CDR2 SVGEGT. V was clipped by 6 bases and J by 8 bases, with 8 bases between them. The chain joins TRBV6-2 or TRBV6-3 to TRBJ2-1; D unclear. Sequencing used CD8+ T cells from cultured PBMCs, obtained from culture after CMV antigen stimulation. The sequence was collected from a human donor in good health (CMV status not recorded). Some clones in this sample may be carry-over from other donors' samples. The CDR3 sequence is CASSLYDEQFF. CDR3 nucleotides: TGTGCCAGCAGCTTGTACGATGAGCAGTTCTTC.